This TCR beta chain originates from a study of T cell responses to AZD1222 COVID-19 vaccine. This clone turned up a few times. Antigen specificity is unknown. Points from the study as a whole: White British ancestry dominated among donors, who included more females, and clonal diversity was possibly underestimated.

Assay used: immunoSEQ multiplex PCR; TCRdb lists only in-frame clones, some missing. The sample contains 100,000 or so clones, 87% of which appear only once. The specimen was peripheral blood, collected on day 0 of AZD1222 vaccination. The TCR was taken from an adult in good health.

Here the CDR3 reads CASSYSLPNPQYF. In DNA, the CDR3 is TGTGCCAGCAGTTACTCCCTTCCTAATCCCCAGTACTTC. This chain links TRBV6-2 or TRBV6-3 with TRBJ2-5; no clear D. The CDR3 has 13 residues. Trimming cost V 0 bases and J 9 bases, with 11 bases left between them. Looked up from germline, CDR1 is MNHEY and CDR2 is SVGEGT.